This is a list of T cell receptor beta chains from one sample in a study of blood T cells in healthy people across ages. TCRdb passed the 5' RACE reads through MiXCR, listing each CDR3 protein once. The sample carries about 1.6 million distinct CDR3 sequences, almost 35% recorded once. Sample: blood. The receptors come from a woman in her twenties or thirties in good health. The CDR3 runs from the conserved cysteine through the conserved F or W. Fields, in order: D gene, V gene, J gene, clone size, CDR3 DNA, CDR3 protein. The D gene is left open where the match is weak. Size is omitted from some rows. Given values are once, few, many or a class for expanded clones.

.	TRBV16	TRBJ1-5	many	TGTGCCAGCAGTCTCTTTGGGTTGGAGCCCCAGCATTTT	CASSLFGLEPQHF
.	TRBV18	TRBJ1-2	.	TGTGCCAGCTCACCATTAGGCTTTCCCGTGGAGGCAGGGGACCACTATGGCTACACCTTC	CASSPLGFPVEAGDHYGYTF
.	TRBV9	TRBJ2-7	.	TGTGCCAGCAGCTCAACGGACAGCTCCTACGAGCAGTACTTC	CASSSTDSSYEQYF
.	TRBV29-1	TRBJ2-2	.	TGCAGCGTTGACGGGGGAGAAACCGGGGGGCTGTTTTTT	CSVDGGETGGLFF
.	TRBV20-1	TRBJ2-7	.	TGCAGTGCTAGAGAGGTGGGCCGCTCCTACGAGCACTACTTC	CSAREVGRSYEHYF
.	TRBV7-9	TRBJ2-6	few	TGTGCCAGCAGCTTGGGGGTGATCCTCTCTGGGGCCAACGTCCTGACTTTC	CASSLGVILSGANVLTF
.	TRBV5-1	TRBJ1-1	few	TGCGCCAGCAGCTTGGAATCAGCCTTGAACACTGAAGCTTTCTTT	CASSLESALNTEAFF
.	TRBV7-2	TRBJ2-7	few	TGTGCCAGCAGCCAACCACCCTCCTACGAGCAGTACTTC	CASSQPPSYEQYF
.	TRBV5-1	TRBJ2-7	.	TGCGCCAGCAGCTTGGCGGGAAATATCTACAAGCAGTACTTC	CASSLAGNIYKQYF
TRBD1	TRBV29-1	TRBJ1-2	.	TGCAGCGTTAGCCGGGACAGGAACTATGGCTACACCTTC	CSVSRDRNYGYTF
.	TRBV7-2	TRBJ1-2	.	TGTGCCAGCAGCTTAGATCCAGGGAATGGCTACACCTTC	CASSLDPGNGYTF
.	TRBV20-1	TRBJ1-1	once	TGCAGTGGAGAGGGGGGCACTGAAGCTTTCTTT	CSGEGGTEAFF
.	TRBV4-1	TRBJ1-5	.	TGCGCCAGCAGCCAAGAAGCATCTAGCAATCAGCCCCAGCATTTT	CASSQEASSNQPQHF
.	TRBV27	TRBJ2-7	many	TGTGCCAGCAGTTGGCAGGGCGGGGAGCAGTACTTC	CASSWQGGEQYF
TRBD1	TRBV12-3/TRBV12-4	TRBJ2-3	.	TGTGCCACCCAAGGTTGGACAGGGGCTCTCACAGATACGCAGTATTTT	CATQGWTGALTDTQYF
TRBD2	TRBV4-1	TRBJ2-5	.	TGCGCCGGCAGCCAGTATAGCGGGGGGGAAGAGACCCAGTACTTC	CAGSQYSGGEETQYF
.	TRBV6-5	TRBJ2-5	.	TGTGCCAGCATTACTCCCTACGGAGAGCAGTACTTC	CASITPYGEQYF
.	TRBV6-1	TRBJ1-5	once	TGTGCCAGCAGTCAATACCATGGGGGGATGGACATTAGCAATCAGCCCCAGCATTTT	CASSQYHGGMDISNQPQHF
TRBD1	TRBV6-2/TRBV6-3	TRBJ2-7	.	TGTGCCAGCAGGGGCAGGGGGCCCTACGAGCAGTACTTC	CASRGRGPYEQYF
.	TRBV20-1	TRBJ2-3	.	TGCAGTGCTAGTCTGGGTCACACCTCGCCAGATACGCAGTATTTT	CSASLGHTSPDTQYF
.	TRBV6-1	TRBJ2-7	.	TGTGCCAGCAGTGAAGCTTCCCGGACAGCGGCCTACGAGCAGTACTTC	CASSEASRTAAYEQYF
.	TRBV29-1	TRBJ1-1	once	TGCAGCGCCCACCGACTAAAGGACACTGAAGCTTTCTTT	CSAHRLKDTEAFF
.	TRBV20-1	TRBJ1-2	.	TGCAGTGCTAGAGATCCCGGCAGGGGATTTGACTATGGCTACACCTTC	CSARDPGRGFDYGYTF
.	TRBV15	TRBJ1-4	few	TGTGCCACCAGCAGAGTTCAACAGGGAGAAAAACTGTTTTTT	CATSRVQQGEKLFF
.	TRBV2	TRBJ1-1	few	TGTGCCAGCAGGGGTAGGGCAGCTAACACTGAAGCTTTCTTT	CASRGRAANTEAFF
.	TRBV7-2	TRBJ2-7	.	TGTGCCAGCAGCTTAGCCCCCGAAGGTGCTGTCAAGCAGTACTTC	CASSLAPEGAVKQYF
.	TRBV5-1	TRBJ1-4	.	TGCGCCAGCTCCTCAAAAACAGATGGGGAAAAACTGTTTTTT	CASSSKTDGEKLFF
.	TRBV5-1	TRBJ2-3	.	TGCGCCAGCAGCTTGTTCGGGGGAGCAGATACGCAGTATTTT	CASSLFGGADTQYF
.	TRBV5-1	TRBJ2-3	few	TGCGCCAGCAGCTTCCCCTGGGGGCAGGCTAACACAGATACGCAGTATTTT	CASSFPWGQANTDTQYF
.	TRBV30	TRBJ1-2	.	TGTGCCTGGAGTATTCCGGGAAACGGTGGCTACACCTTC	CAWSIPGNGGYTF
.	TRBV10-1	TRBJ2-3	few	TGCGCCAGCAGTGAGAAGGCCTTGTGGGCCACAGATACGCAGTATTTT	CASSEKALWATDTQYF
.	TRBV12-3/TRBV12-4	TRBJ1-2	few	TGTGCCAGCAGTTTTTCAGAGTTCTATGGCTACACCTTC	CASSFSEFYGYTF
.	TRBV5-1	TRBJ2-5	.	TGCGCCAGCAGCTCGGAGGGATACGGGACAGAGTACCAAGAGACCCAGTACTTC	CASSSEGYGTEYQETQYF
.	TRBV7-8	TRBJ2-5	.	TGTGCCAGCAGCGCTTCGGGGGCCCCGGGGCAAGAGACCCAGTACTTC	CASSASGAPGQETQYF
.	TRBV7-8	TRBJ2-3	once	TGTGCCAGCAGCTTAGGTTCTAGAGGAACAGATATGCAGTATTTT	CASSLGSRGTDMQYF
TRBD2	TRBV5-1	TRBJ2-7	.	TGCGCCAGCAGCCCGCTAGCGGAGATTTACGAGCAGTACTTC	CASSPLAEIYEQYF
.	TRBV9	TRBJ2-3	few	TGTGCCAGCAGCGTAGCTGTTGGTACAGATACGCAGTATTTT	CASSVAVGTDTQYF
.	TRBV20-1	TRBJ1-2	.	TGCAGTGCTAGAATTGATGGCTACACCTTC	CSARIDGYTF
.	TRBV20-1	TRBJ2-7	.	TGCAGTGCTAGACCCGGGACCCCGGGCTACGAGCAGTACTTC	CSARPGTPGYEQYF